Listed below are T cell receptor beta chains from one sample, sequenced in a study of tumor-infiltrating lymphocytes in primary liver carcinoma. TCRdb called the multiplex PCR reads again in MiXCR, with one record for every CDR3 protein. Of 330,000 or so distinct CDR3 sequences listed, less than 70% are singletons. The sample consisted of peripheral blood. Source of these receptors: a middle-aged man with primary liver carcinoma and hepatitis B virus infection. CDR3s include the opening cysteine and the closing phenylalanine or tryptophan. A D gene is named only where the DNA matches it firmly. Clone sizes are given selectively: once, few, many, or a class where the clone is expanded.

V	D	size	J	DNA	CDR3
TRBV5-1	.	once	TRBJ2-6	TGCGCCAGCAGCTTGTTAAGTGCTGGGGCCAACGTCCTGACTTTC	CASSLLSAGANVLTF
TRBV4-1	.	.	TRBJ2-5	TGCTCCAGCAGCCAAGCCCTCGGGGGCAGGGAGCAGTACTTC	CSSSQALGGREQYF
TRBV5-6	.	.	TRBJ2-2	TGTGCCAGCAGCTTGGGGGCCCCCGCCGGCAGGCTGTTTTTT	CASSLGAPAGRLFF
TRBV28	.	.	TRBJ2-5	TGTGCCAGCAGTGGGGCAGGTCTGGGAAAGACCCAGTACTTC	CASSGAGLGKTQYF
TRBV29-1	TRBD2	.	TRBJ2-7	TGCAGCGTTGATTCAGCGGGATGGGGCGAGCAGTACTTC	CSVDSAGWGEQYF
TRBV6-5	TRBD2	.	TRBJ2-1	TGTGCCAGCAGCCGACCGGGACTAGCTGGTGAGCAGTTCTTC	CASSRPGLAGEQFF
TRBV24-1	TRBD1	.	TRBJ1-5	TGTGCCACCAGTGATCAGAGGGGGCATACAGGCTATAGCAATCAGCCCCAGCATTTT	CATSDQRGHTGYSNQPQHF
TRBV11-2	.	.	TRBJ2-2	TGCGCCAGCAGCTTAGGGAAGGGGCGGACCGGGGAGCTGTTTTTT	CASSLGKGRTGELFF
TRBV6-6	.	.	TRBJ1-4	TGTGACAGCAGTTACTCCAGATATAATGAAAAACTGTTTTTT	CDSSYSRYNEKLFF
TRBV11-2	.	once	TRBJ1-1	TGTGCCAGCAGTTTTAACTGGGACACCGAAGCTTTCTTT	CASSFNWDTEAFF
TRBV30	.	few	TRBJ2-1	TGTGCCTGGAGTCCCAGGAGTAGGTTCGGGTCCAATGAGCAGTTCTTC	CAWSPRSRFGSNEQFF
TRBV7-9	.	.	TRBJ2-1	TGTGCCAGCAGCTTAGCTAGCCACCCCCAGGGCTATGAGCAGTTCTTC	CASSLASHPQGYEQFF
TRBV5-1	TRBD1	.	TRBJ1-6	TGCGCCAGCAGGGCGACAGGGACAAGAAGTAATTCACCCCTCCACTTT	CASRATGTRSNSPLHF
TRBV12-3/TRBV12-4	TRBD1	.	TRBJ2-5	TGTGCCAGCAAACAGGGGATTGCAGAGACCCATTACTTC	CASKQGIAETHYF
TRBV11-2	TRBD2	.	TRBJ2-1	TGTGCCAGCAGCCCCGACCGGCGGGAGGGAGAGCAGTTCTTC	CASSPDRREGEQFF
TRBV11-1	.	.	TRBJ1-5	TGCGCCAGCAGCTTAGCGATACCGAGGAGCAGCAATCAGCCCCAGCATTTT	CASSLAIPRSSNQPQHF
TRBV10-3	TRBD2	many	TRBJ2-2	TGTGCCATCAGGGTGGGACTAGCGAACACCGGGGAGCTGTTTTTT	CAIRVGLANTGELFF
TRBV14	TRBD1	many	TRBJ2-2	TGTGCCAGCAGCCAAAGGGGACAGTCACAGGAGACCGGGGAGCTGTTTTTT	CASSQRGQSQETGELFF
TRBV6-5	.	.	TRBJ2-7	TGTGCCAGCACCCTAGGATGGGGCTGCGAGCAGTACTTC	CASTLGWGCEQYF
TRBV6-6	TRBD1	.	TRBJ2-5	TGTGCCAGCAGTTATCAGCGGCAGGGGGAGATCCAGTACTTC	CASSYQRQGEIQYF
TRBV28	.	.	TRBJ2-7	TGTGCCAGCGAGGGTACGGCGTACGAGCAGTACTTC	CASEGTAYEQYF
TRBV6-1	.	.	TRBJ2-2	TGTGTCGGCAAGGTGCCTATCGGGGAGCTGTTTTTT	CVGKVPIGELFF
TRBV6-6	.	once	TRBJ1-5	TGTGTCAGCAGGAATCAGGGATACGGTCAACCCCAGCATTTT	CVSRNQGYGQPQHF
TRBV6-1	TRBD2	many	TRBJ2-1	TGTGCCAGCAGTGATGCTGGGACTAGCGGGAGGAATGAGCAGTTCTTC	CASSDAGTSGRNEQFF
TRBV6-2/TRBV6-3	TRBD2	.	TRBJ2-1	TGTGCCAGCAGTCCCGATGGCGGGAGGGCCTCGCTTCTGCCAAGTGAGCAGTTCTTC	CASSPDGGRASLLPSEQFF
TRBV5-5	TRBD2	few	TRBJ2-3	TGTGCCAGCAGCTTAATCGGGACTAGCGGCACAGATACGCAGTATTTT	CASSLIGTSGTDTQYF
TRBV5-1	TRBD1	.	TRBJ2-2	TGCGCCAGCAGCTCCGGACAGGGGGTTCCATCCGGGGAGCTGTTTTTT	CASSSGQGVPSGELFF
TRBV6-6	.	.	TRBJ1-1	TGTGCCAGCAGTTACGCGGTTGGGAACACTGAGGCTTTCTTT	CASSYAVGNTEAFF
TRBV12-3/TRBV12-4	.	.	TRBJ2-3	TGTGCCAGCAGGGCCTCATGGGAGACTGTTACGCAGTATTTT	CASRASWETVTQYF
TRBV11-2	.	.	TRBJ2-7	TGTGCCAGCAGCCGCGGACCAGTGGGAGCGAGCGAGCAGTACTTC	CASSRGPVGASEQYF
TRBV28	.	few	TRBJ2-5	TGTGCCAGCACCGACAGAGGGGCACAAGAGACCCAGTACTTC	CASTDRGAQETQYF
TRBV6-1	.	many	TRBJ2-7	TGTGCCAGCAGTGCTTCATTCCTGCAGGGAAGGAACGAGCAGTACTTC	CASSASFLQGRNEQYF
TRBV11-3	.	.	TRBJ1-1	TGTGCCAGCAGAGAGGGAGACACTGAAGCTTTGTTT	CASREGDTEALF
TRBV11-2	.	.	TRBJ2-3	TGTGTCAGCAGCTTTCGGATTAGCGTAAGCACAGATACGCAGTATTTT	CVSSFRISVSTDTQYF
TRBV6-5	TRBD1	many	TRBJ1-6	TGTGCCAGCAGACGGCCGGGAATAGACAGGGATTCACCCCTCCACTTT	CASRRPGIDRDSPLHF
TRBV28	TRBD1	few	TRBJ1-1	TGTGCCAGCAGTACCCCGACAGGGCCGAACACTGAAGCTTTCTTT	CASSTPTGPNTEAFF
TRBV30	TRBD2	once	TRBJ2-1	TGTGCCTGGAGTGCCGGACTAGCGGGAGTGGCAGGGGAGCAGTTCTTC	CAWSAGLAGVAGEQFF